This record concerns one T cell receptor beta chain sequence. Clones were sequenced by immunoSEQ multiplex PCR, and TCRdb holds only the in-frame ones, with some missing. The table lists about 2.1 million clones, roughly 95% of them singletons, with approximately 1.6% in the top ten. The data originate from a study of shared clonotypes between healthy human individuals. Naive CD8 cells were CD45RO-negative, positively selected for CCR7, excluding terminally differentiated effector memory CD45RA+ cells. Germline-derived CDR1 and CDR2 are SGDLS and YYNGEE. The CDR3 has 12 amino acids. V lost 4 bases, J lost 15 bases, and 7 bases stayed unmatched.

Source material: naive CD8+ T cells from PBMCs. This chain connects TRBV9 to TRBJ2-1, with 10 bases aligning to TRBD1. The sequence was obtained from a man aged 18 to 30 in good health. Some clones in this sample may be carry-over from other donors' samples. CDR3 amino acids: CASSPGQGQSFF. The CDR3 coding sequence is TGTGCCAGCAGCCCGGGACAGGGGCAGTCGTTCTTC.